These 6 T cell receptor beta chains originate from one sample sequenced in a study of blood T cell repertoires in COVID-19 (dated by TCRdb to the early 2020s). The receptor library was made with the immunoSEQ multiplex PCR assay. TCRdb carries this immuneACCESS record with in-frame sequences only. Its versions omit some clonotypes, under half of them owing to an unresolved V gene in the studies checked, with the rest unexplained. The sample records roughly 180,000 clones, more than 65% of which are singletons. The top ten constitute roughly 9.6% of the sample. Sample: PBMCs or T cells enriched from blood (not recorded which). The receptors were sampled from a man in his fifties or sixties who had recovered from COVID-19.

V gene TRBV28 combines with J gene TRBJ1-2, with D tentatively TRBD1 (6 bases). Germline CDR1 reads MDHEN; CDR2 reads SYDVKM. The CDR3 has 15 residues. V shed 1 base and J shed 4 bases, with 13 bases lying between them. The DNA of the CDR3 is TGTGCCAGCAGTTTATCTGCAACAGGGTCCTATGGCTACACCTTC. Protein: CASSLSATGSYGYTF.

This clone was recorded once. The V and J genes are TRBV5-1 and TRBJ1-5; D not resolved. This CDR3 is 15 amino acids long. The germline V and J ends were trimmed by 4 bases and 1 base, with 12 bases remaining between them. Germline V CDR1 and CDR2: SGHRS, YFSETQ. In DNA form, the CDR3 reads TGCGCCAGCAGCCCTGGTCTACTCAGCAATCAGCCCCAGCATTTT. Translating it yields CASSPGLLSNQPQHF. The full variable domain, completed using reference TRBV5-1 and TRBJ1-5, is KAGVTQTPRYLIKTRGQQVTLSCSPISGHRSVSWYQQTPGQGLQFLFEYFSETQRNKGNFPGRFSGRQFSNSRSEMNVSTLELGDSALYLCASSPGLLSNQPQHFGDGTRLSIL.

The chain employs TRBV28 and TRBJ2-5; D perhaps matches TRBD1 (5 bases). Germline V CDR1 and CDR2: MDHEN, SYDVKM. The CDR3 spans 13 residues. The germline V and J ends were trimmed by 7 bases and 5 bases, with 14 bases remaining between them. CDR3 residues: CASIPSGWETQYF. The CDR3 bases are TGTGCCAGCATCCCCTCAGGGTGGGAGACCCAGTACTTC.

The chain couples TRBV5-1 to TRBJ1-2; maybe TRBD1 (5 bases). The germline V gene encodes CDR1 SGHRS and CDR2 YFSETQ. There are 13 residues in the CDR3. V was cut by 2 bases and J by 6 bases, with 11 bases left in between. The CDR3 nucleotides are TGCGCCAGCAGCTTCTTTGTCAGGGATGGCTACACCTTC. As protein: CASSFFVRDGYTF.

The DNA of the CDR3 is TGTGCCAGTAGTATAGAGGAGACAGGGACTGAAGCTTTCTTT. It is translated as CASSIEETGTEAFF. The chain combines TRBV19 with TRBJ1-1, with 7 bases aligning to TRBD1. The CDR3 sequence is 14 residues long. Per the germline V gene, CDR1 is LNHDA and CDR2 is SQIVND (reference sequence). V lost 0 bases to trimming and J lost 5 bases; unmatched junction nucleotides: 3.

This clone was recorded a few times. The V and J genes are TRBV5-3 and TRBJ2-2; 11 bases match TRBD2. TRBV5-3 is an ORF, with its function uncertain. This CDR3 spans 16 amino acids. V shed 3 bases, J shed 4 bases, and the junction held 5 bases outside the gene matches. The CDR3 loop reads CARSSGTSGGTGELFF. The CDR3 bases are TGTGCCAGAAGCTCCGGGACTAGCGGTGGCACCGGGGAGCTGTTTTTT.